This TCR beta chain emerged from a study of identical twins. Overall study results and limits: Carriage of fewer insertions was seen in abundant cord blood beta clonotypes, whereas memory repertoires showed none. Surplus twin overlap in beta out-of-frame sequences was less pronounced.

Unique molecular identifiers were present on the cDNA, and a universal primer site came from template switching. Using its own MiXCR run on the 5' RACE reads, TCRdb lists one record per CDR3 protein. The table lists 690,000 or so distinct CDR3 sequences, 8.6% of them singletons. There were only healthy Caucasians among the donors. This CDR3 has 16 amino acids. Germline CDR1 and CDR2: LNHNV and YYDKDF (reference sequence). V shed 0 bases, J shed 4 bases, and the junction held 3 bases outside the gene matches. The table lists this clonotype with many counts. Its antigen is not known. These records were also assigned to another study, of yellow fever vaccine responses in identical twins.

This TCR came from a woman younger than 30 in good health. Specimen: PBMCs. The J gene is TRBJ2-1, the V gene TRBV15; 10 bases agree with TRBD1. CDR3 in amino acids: CATSRDGTGAYNEQFF. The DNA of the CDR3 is TGTGCCACCAGCAGAGATGGGACAGGGGCATACAATGAGCAGTTCTTC.